The clone carrying this TCR beta chain appeared once. Its antigen is not known. The data derive from a study of neoadjuvant nivolumab and ipilimumab in lung cancer. The CDR3 runs 16 residues. CDR1 and CDR2 from the germline V gene are WSHSY and SAAADI. V trimming: 3 bases; J trimming: 5 bases; junction bases outside the gene matches: 9. Data came from immunoSEQ multiplex PCR; TCRdb stores just in-frame clones and leaves some out. The sample holds about 18,000 clones, about nine tenths seen once. Study-level findings and limits: TCR receptors were sequenced in few samples.

The clonotype originates from an adult with non-small cell lung cancer. Sequenced here: peripheral blood, sampled before neoadjuvant nivolumab, alone or with ipilimumab. This sequence joins TRBV10-2 and TRBJ1-2; 10 bases line up with TRBD1. The CDR3 spells CASSDGTGAIDYGYTF. The CDR3 DNA reads TGCGCCAGCAGTGACGGGACAGGGGCCATTGATTATGGCTACACCTTC.